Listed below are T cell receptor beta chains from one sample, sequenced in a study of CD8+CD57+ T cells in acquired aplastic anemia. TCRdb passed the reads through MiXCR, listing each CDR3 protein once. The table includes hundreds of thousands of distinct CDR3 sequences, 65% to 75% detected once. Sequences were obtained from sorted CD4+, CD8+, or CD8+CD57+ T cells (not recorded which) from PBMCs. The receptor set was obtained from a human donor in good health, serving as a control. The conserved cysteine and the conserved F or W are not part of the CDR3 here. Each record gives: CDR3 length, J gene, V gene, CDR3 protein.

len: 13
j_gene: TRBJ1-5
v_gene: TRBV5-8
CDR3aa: ASSLGGRNNQPQH

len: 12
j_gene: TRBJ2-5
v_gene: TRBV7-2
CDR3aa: ASSFVGDQETQY

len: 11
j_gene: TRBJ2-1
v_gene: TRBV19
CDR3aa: ASSTPRRNEQF

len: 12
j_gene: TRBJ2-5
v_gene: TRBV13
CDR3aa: ASSDRDSQETQY

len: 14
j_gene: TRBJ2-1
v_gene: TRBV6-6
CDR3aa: ASSEQQVGVAGEQF

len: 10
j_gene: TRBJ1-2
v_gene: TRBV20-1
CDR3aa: SARLVAQFLS

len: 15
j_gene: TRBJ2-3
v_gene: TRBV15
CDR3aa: ATSRDGGGASTFTQY

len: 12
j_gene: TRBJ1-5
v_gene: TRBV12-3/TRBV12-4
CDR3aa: ASSLGSGDQPQH

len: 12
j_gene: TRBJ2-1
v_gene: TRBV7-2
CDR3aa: ASSFRPGLNKQQ

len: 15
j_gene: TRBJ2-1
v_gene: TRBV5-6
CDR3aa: ASSRDRGGLAGNEQF

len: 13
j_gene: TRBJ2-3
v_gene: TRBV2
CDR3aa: ASSGEGRGDTQYF

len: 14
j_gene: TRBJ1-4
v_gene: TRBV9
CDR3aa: ASSVVLAGPNEKLF

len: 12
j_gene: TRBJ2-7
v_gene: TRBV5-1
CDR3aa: ASSLAGENSEQY

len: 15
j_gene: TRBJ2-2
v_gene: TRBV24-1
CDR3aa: ATSDIDGLVWKHHIF

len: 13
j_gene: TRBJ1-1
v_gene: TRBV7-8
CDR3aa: ASSTLQGWDTEAF

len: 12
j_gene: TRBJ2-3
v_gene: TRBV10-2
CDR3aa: VSRTSGGGDTQY

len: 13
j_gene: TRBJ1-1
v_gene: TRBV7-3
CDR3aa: ASSRRDRGDPEAF

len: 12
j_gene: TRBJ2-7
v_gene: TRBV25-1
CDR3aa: ASSERTVRNEQY

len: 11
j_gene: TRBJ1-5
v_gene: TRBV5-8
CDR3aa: ASTLGTYQPQH

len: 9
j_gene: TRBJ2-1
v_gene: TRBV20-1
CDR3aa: SARPAHEHF

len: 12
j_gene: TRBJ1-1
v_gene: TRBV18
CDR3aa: ASSGIGNTAEAF

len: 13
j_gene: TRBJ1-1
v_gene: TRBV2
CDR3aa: ASRGGGQGFTEAC

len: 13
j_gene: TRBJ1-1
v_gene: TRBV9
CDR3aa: ASSLAGFETPQPF

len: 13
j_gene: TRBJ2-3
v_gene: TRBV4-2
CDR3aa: ASSESNGGRDTQY

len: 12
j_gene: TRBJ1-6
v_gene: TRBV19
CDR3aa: ASSILQGISPLH

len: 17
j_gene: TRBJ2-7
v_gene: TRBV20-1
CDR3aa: SAPASSQAGPGSTYEQY

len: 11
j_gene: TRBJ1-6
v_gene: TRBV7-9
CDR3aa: ASSLTQGGPAL

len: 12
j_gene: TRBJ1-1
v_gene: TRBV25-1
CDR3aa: ASLKTGVDTEAF

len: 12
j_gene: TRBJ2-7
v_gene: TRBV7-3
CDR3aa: ASRAAGITYPQY

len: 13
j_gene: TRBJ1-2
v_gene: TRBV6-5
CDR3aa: ASSAGTATDYGYT

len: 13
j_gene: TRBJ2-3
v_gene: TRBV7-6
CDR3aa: ASTEVGGRTDTQY

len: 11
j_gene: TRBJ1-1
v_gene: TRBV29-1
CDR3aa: SVSAGLNTEAF

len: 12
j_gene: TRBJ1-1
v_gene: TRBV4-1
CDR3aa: ASSPPGVGTEAF

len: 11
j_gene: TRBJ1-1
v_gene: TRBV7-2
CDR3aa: ASSLDNRGQAF

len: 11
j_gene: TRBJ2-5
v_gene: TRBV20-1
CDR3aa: SATAGGKETQY

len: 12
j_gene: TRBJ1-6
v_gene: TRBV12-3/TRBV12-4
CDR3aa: ASSEEGVGSPLH

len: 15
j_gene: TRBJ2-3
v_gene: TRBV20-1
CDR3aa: SARAIAGLASTDTQY

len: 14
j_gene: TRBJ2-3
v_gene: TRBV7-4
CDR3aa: ASSFPPEASRDPQY

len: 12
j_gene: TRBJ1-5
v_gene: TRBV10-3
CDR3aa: AISAGRANQEQH

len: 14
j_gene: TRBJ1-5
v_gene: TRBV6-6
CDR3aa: ASSVVGDLPNQPQH

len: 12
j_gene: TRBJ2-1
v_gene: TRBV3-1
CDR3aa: ASSQAASYNEQF

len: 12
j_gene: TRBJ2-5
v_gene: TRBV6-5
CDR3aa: ASSRRDTQETQY

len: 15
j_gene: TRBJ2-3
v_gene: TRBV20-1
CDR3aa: SGGRAERGSYTDTQY

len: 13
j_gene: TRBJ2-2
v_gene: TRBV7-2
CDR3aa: ASRHPAGGVYNEF

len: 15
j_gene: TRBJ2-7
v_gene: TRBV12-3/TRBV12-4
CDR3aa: ASSWGRAGTGIYEQY

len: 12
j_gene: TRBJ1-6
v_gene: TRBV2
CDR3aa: ASRAWEGNSPLH

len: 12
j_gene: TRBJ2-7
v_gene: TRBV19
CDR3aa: ASSRQGLSYEQY

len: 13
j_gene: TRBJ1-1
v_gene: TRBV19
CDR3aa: ASSRNRVGNTEAF

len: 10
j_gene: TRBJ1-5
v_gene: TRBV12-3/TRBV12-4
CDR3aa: ASSQAPQPQH